This T cell receptor (beta chain) was captured in a study of cytomegalovirus exposure and HLA in healthy donors. This CDR3 comprises 15 residues. CDR1 is GTSNPN, CDR2 SVGIG, per germline (reference sequence). Unmatched junction bases numbered 3, after V lost 0 bases and J lost 1 base. About this clone: What it binds is unknown.

It was with 60 Vbeta and 13 Jbeta primers that the PCR ran. Assay used: immunoSEQ multiplex PCR; TCRdb lists only in-frame clones, some missing. The table records over 150,000 clones, around 74% of them present only once. Study findings and constraints: Specificity of a few CMV-associated chains for CMV antigens was verified in vitro. One variant, a missense change in DCLRE1C, was linked in a later analysis to TCR beta V- and J-gene trimming.

The sequence was collected from a male donor in good health and CMV-seronegative. V gene TRBV30 combines with J gene TRBJ1-5, with 7 bases aligning to TRBD1. The sequenced sample was PBMCs. In nucleotides, the CDR3 is TGTGCCTGGAGTGTAGGGACAGCGAGCAATCAGCCCCAGCATTTT. It specifies CAWSVGTASNQPQHF. The variable domain in full, completed from reference TRBV30 and TRBJ1-5, reads SQTIHQWPATLVQPVGSPLSLECTVEGTSNPNLYWYRQAAGRGLQLLFYSVGIGQISSEVPQNLSASRPQDRQFILSSKKLLLSDSGFYLCAWSVGTASNQPQHFGDGTRLSIL.